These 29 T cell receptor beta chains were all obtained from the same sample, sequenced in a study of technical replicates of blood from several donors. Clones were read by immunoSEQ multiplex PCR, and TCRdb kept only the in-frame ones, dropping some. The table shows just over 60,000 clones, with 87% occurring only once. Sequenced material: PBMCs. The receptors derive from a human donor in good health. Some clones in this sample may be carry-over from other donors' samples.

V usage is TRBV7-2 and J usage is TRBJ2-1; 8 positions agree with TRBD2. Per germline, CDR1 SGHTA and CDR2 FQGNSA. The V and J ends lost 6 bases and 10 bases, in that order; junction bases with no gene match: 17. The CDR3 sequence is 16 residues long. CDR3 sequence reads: CASRRTVAGPLGEQFF. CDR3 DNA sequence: TGTGCCAGCAGAAGGACCGTAGCGGGGCCCCTTGGGGAGCAGTTCTTC.

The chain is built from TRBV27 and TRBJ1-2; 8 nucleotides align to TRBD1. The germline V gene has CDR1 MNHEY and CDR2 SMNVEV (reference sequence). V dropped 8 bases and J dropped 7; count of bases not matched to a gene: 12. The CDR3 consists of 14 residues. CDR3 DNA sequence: TGTGCCAGCGGGCCGAGGACAGGGTTTTTTGGCTACACCTTC. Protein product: CASGPRTGFFGYTF.

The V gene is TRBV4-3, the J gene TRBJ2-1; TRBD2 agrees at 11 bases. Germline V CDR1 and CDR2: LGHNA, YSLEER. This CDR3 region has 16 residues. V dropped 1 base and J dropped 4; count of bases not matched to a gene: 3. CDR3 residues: CASSQGLAGHYNEQFF. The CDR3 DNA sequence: TGCGCCAGCAGCCAAGGACTAGCGGGGCATTACAATGAGCAGTTCTTC.

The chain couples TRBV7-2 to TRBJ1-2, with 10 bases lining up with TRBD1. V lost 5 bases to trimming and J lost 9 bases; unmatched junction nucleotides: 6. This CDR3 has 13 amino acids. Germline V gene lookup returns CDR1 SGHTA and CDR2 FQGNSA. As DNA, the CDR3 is TGTGCCAGCAGCGACAGGGGGCGTAAGAGCTACACCTTC. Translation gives CASSDRGRKSYTF. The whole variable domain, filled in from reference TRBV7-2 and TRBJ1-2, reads GAGVSQSPSNKVTEKGKDVELRCDPISGHTALYWYRQSLGQGLEFLIYFQGNSAPDKSGLPSDRFSAERTGGSVSTLTIQRTQQEDSAVYLCASSDRGRKSYTFGSGTRLTVV.

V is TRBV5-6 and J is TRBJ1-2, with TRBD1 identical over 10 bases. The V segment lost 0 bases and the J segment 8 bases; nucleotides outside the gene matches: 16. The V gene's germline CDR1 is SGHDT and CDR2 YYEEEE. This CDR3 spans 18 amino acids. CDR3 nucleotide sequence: TGTGCCAGCAGCTTGGTGGGTACCGGGACAGGGGTTAGCGGAGGCTACACCTTC. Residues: CASSLVGTGTGVSGGYTF. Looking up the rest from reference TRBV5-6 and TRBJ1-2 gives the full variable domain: DAGVTQSPTHLIKTRGQQVTLRCSPKSGHDTVSWYQQALGQGPQFIFQYYEEEERQRGNFPDRFSGHQFPNYSSELNVNALLLGDSALYLCASSLVGTGTGVSGGYTFGSGTRLTVV.

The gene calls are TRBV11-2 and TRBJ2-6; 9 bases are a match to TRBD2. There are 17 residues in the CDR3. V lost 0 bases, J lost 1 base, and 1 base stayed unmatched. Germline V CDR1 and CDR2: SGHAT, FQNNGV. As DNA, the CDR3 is TGTGCCAGCAGCTTAGATGGACTAGCGTCTGGGGCCAACGTCCTGACTTTC. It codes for CASSLDGLASGANVLTF.

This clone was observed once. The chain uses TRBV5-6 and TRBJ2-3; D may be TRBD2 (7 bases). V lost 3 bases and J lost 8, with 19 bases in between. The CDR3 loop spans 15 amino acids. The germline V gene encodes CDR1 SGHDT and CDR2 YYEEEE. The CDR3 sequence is CASSWGGPAAGTQYF. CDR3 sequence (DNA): TGTGCCAGCAGCTGGGGGGGGCCAGCAGCGGGTACGCAGTATTTT.

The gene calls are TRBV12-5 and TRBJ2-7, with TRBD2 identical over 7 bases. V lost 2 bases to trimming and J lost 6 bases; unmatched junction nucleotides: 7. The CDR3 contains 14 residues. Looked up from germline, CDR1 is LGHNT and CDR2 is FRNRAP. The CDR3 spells CASGLSAGAAEQYF. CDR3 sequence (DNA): TGTGCTAGTGGTTTGTCGGCGGGAGCGGCCGAGCAGTACTTC. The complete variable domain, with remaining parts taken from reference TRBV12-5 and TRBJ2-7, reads DARVTQTPRHKVTEMGQEVTMRCQPILGHNTVFWYRQTMMQGLELLAYFRNRAPLDDSGMPKDRFSAEMPDATLATLKIQPSEPRDSAVYFCASGLSAGAAEQYFGPGTRLTVT.

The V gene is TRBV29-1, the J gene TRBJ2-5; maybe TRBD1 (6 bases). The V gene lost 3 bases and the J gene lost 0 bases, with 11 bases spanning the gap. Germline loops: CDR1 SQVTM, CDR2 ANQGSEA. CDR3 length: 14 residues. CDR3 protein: CSVEARDNQETQYF. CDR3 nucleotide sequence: TGCAGCGTTGAGGCTCGGGACAACCAAGAGACCCAGTACTTC.

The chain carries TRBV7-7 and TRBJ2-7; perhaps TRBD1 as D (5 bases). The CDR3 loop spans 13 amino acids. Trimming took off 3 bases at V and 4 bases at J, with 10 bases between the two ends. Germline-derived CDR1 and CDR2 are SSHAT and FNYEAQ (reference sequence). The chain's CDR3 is CASSLDDRYEQYF. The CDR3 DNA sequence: TGTGCCAGCAGCTTGGATGACAGATACGAGCAGTACTTC.

CDR3 sequence (DNA): TGCAGCGTAGAGACAGGGCCCGGCTACGGCTACACCTTC. It specifies CSVETGPGYGYTF. V gene TRBV29-1 combines with J gene TRBJ1-2; 7 nucleotides match TRBD1. CDR3 length: 13 residues. The germline V gene encodes CDR1 SQVTM and CDR2 ANQGSEA. V was pared by 6 bases and J by 8 bases, with 12 bases of the junction left unmatched.

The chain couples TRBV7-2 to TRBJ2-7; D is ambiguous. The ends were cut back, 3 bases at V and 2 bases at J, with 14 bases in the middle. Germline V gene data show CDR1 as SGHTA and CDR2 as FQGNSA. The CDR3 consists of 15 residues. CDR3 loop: CASSFSVLFTYEQYF. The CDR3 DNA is TGTGCCAGCAGCTTTTCGGTACTCTTCACCTACGAGCAGTACTTC. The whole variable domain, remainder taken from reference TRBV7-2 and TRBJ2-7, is GAGVSQSPSNKVTEKGKDVELRCDPISGHTALYWYRQSLGQGLEFLIYFQGNSAPDKSGLPSDRFSAERTGGSVSTLTIQRTQQEDSAVYLCASSFSVLFTYEQYFGPGTRLTVT.

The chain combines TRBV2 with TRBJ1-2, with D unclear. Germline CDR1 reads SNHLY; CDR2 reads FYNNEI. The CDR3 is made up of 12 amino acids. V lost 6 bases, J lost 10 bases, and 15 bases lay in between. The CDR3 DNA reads TGTGCCAGCAGCAGGCAGAGGGCGGACTACACCTTC. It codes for CASSRQRADYTF.

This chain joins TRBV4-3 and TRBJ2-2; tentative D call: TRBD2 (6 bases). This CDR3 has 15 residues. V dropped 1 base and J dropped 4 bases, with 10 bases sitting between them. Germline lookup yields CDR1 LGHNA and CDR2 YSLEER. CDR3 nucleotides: TGCGCCAGCAGCCAAGTAAACGGGGGCACCGGGGAGCTGTTTTTT. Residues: CASSQVNGGTGELFF.

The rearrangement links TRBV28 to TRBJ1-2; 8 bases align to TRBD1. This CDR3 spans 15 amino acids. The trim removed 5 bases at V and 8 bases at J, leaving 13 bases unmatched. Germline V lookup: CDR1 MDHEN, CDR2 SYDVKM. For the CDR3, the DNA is TGTGCCAGCAGTCGAACCCTGGACAGGGTGGGGGGCTACACCTTC. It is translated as CASSRTLDRVGGYTF.

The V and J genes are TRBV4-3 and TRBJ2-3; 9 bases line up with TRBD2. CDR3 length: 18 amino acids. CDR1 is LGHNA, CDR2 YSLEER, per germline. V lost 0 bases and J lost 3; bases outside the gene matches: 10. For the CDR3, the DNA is TGCGCCAGCAGCCAAGAAGGAGTAAGGCTAGCGGGGACAGATACGCAGTATTTT. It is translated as CASSQEGVRLAGTDTQYF.

The DNA for the CDR3 is TGTGCCAGCAGTGTAGTCGGGGGCACAGATACGCAGTATTTT. As protein: CASSVVGGTDTQYF. This sequence joins TRBV2 and TRBJ2-3, with D perhaps TRBD2 (5 bases). CDR1 and CDR2 (germline): SNHLY, FYNNEI. Trimming removed 4 bases at V and 1 base at J, with 9 bases between. CDR3 length: 14 residues.

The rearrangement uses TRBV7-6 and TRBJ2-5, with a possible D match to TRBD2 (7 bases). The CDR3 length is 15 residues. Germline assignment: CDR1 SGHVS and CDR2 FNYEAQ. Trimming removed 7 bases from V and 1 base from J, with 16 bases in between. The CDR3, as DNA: TGTGCCAGCAACGAGGGGGGGGTCCCCCAAGAGACCCAGTACTTC. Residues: CASNEGGVPQETQYF.

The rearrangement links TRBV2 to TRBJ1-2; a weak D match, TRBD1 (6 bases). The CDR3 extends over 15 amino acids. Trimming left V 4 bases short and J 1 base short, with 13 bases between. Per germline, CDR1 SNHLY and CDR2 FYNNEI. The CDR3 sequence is CASSGPGQRNYGYTF. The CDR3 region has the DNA TGTGCCAGCAGTGGGCCGGGACAACGTAACTATGGCTACACCTTC.

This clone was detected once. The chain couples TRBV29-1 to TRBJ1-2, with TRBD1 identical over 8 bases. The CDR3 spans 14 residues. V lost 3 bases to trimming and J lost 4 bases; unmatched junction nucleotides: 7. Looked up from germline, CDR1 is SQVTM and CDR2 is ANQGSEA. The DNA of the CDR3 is TGCAGCGTTGAGGGCAGGGGGCTCGGCTATGGCTACACCTTC. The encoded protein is CSVEGRGLGYGYTF.

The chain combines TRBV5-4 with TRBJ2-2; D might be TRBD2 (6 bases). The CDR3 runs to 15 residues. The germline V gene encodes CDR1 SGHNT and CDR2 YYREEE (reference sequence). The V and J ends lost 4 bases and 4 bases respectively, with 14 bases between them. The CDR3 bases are TGTGCCAGCAGCCAGGGACTGGGGGGCACCGGGGAGCTGTTTTTT. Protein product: CASSQGLGGTGELFF. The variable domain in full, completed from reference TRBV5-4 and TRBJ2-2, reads ETGVTQSPTHLIKTRGQQVTLRCSSQSGHNTVSWYQQALGQGPQFIFQYYREEENGRGNFPPRFSGLQFPNYSSELNVNALELDDSALYLCASSQGLGGTGELFFGEGSRLTVL.

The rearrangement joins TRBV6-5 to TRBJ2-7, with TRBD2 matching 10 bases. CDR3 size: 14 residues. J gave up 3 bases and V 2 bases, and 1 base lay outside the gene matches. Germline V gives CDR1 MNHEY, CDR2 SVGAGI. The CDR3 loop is CASSYRTSGYEQYF. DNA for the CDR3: TGTGCCAGCAGTTACCGGACTAGCGGCTACGAGCAGTACTTC.

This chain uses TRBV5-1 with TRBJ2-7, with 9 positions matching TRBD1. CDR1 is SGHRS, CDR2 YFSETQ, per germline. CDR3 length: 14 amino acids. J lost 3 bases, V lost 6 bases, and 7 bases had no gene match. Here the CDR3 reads CASTPGQGLYEQYF. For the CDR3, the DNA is TGCGCCAGCACCCCGGGACAGGGTCTCTACGAGCAGTACTTC.

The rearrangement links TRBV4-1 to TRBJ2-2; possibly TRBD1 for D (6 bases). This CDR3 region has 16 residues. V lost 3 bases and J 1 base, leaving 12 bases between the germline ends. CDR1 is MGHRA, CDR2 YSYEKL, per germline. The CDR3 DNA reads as TGCGCCAGCAGCCAGCCAGGACAGTGGAACACCGGGGAGCTGTTTTTT. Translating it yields CASSQPGQWNTGELFF.

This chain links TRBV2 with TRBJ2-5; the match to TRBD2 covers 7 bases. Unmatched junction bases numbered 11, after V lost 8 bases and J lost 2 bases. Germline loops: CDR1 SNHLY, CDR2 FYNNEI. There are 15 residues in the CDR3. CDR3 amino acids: CASRGWGGTQETQYF. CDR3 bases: TGTGCCAGCCGGGGGTGGGGAGGGACTCAAGAGACCCAGTACTTC.

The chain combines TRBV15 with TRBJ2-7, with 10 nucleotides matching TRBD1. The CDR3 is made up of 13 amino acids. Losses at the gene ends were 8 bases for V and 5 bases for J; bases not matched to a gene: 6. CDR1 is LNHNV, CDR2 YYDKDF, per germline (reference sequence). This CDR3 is CATFGQGGHEQYF. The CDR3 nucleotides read TGTGCCACCTTCGGACAGGGGGGACACGAGCAGTACTTC.

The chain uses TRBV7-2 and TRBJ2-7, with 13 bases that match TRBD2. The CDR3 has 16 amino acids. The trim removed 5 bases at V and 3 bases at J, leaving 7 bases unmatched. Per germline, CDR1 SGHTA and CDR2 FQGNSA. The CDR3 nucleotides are TGTGCCAGCAGCCCGACGACTAGCGGGAGGTTCTACGAGCAGTACTTC. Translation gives CASSPTTSGRFYEQYF. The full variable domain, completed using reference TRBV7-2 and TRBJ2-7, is GAGVSQSPSNKVTEKGKDVELRCDPISGHTALYWYRQSLGQGLEFLIYFQGNSAPDKSGLPSDRFSAERTGGSVSTLTIQRTQQEDSAVYLCASSPTTSGRFYEQYFGPGTRLTVT.

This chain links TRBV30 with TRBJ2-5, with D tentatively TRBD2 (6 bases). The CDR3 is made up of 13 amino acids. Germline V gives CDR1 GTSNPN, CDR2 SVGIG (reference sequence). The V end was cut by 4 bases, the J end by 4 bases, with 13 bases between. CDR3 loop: CAWTVPGVETQYF. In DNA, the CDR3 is TGTGCCTGGACCGTACCGGGAGTAGAGACCCAGTACTTC.

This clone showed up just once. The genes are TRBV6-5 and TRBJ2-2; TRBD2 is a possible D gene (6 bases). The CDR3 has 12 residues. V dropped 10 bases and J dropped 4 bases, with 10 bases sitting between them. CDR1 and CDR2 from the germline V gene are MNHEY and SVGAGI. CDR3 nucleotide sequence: TGTGCCACCCTGGGGGGCACCGGGGAGCTGTTTTTT. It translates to CATLGGTGELFF.